The sequence of this T cell receptor (beta chain) was determined in a study of shared T cell receptors in the human thymus. Measured with immunoSEQ multiplex PCR; TCRdb has only the in-frame clones, and not every one. The sample gives 450,000 to 650,000 clones, approximately 80% of which show up once; roughly 0.013% is in the top ten. The same data also contributed to another study, on human thymus T cells. That work states: Highly overlapping thymic repertoires among unrelated individuals were reported in related research.

What was sequenced was thymocytes. The sequence was obtained from a boy under two years old with a congenital heart defect.

The CDR3 DNA is TGTGCCAGTAGTACAAGGGGGGAGGGTACGCTTGAACCCCAGCATTTT. This sequence encodes CASSTRGEGTLEPQHF. The chain employs TRBV19 and TRBJ1-5; D is perhaps TRBD1 (6 bases). CDR3 size: 16 residues. CDR1 is LNHDA and CDR2 is SQIVND in the germline V gene (reference sequence). V lost 4 bases to trimming and J lost 10 bases, with 23 bases between them. Together with reference TRBV19 and TRBJ1-5, the CDR3 gives the full variable domain: DGGITQSPKYLFRKEGQNVTLSCEQNLNHDAMYWYRQDPGQGLRLIYYSQIVNDFQKGDIAEGYSVSREKKESFPLTVTSAQKNPTAFYLCASSTRGEGTLEPQHFGDGTRLSIL.